The 28 T cell receptor beta chains below all came from one sample that was sequenced in a study of T cell responses to AZD1222 COVID-19 vaccine (dated by TCRdb to the early 2020s). Per the publication, the time point label means: baseline before first vaccination. Library preparation used the immunoSEQ multiplex PCR assay. TCRdb limited this immuneACCESS table to in-frame rearrangements with V and J called. A share of clones is missing; checked studies link under half to unresolved V genes, and the rest is unexplained. The sample profile shows over 110,000 clones; roughly 91% of them were found once. The top ten constitute approximately 5.4% of the sample. The specimen was peripheral blood, collected on day 0 of AZD1222 vaccination. The receptors originated from an adult in good health.

The chain couples TRBV19 to TRBJ2-3; D is possibly TRBD1 (5 bases). V shed 5 bases and J shed 7 bases, with 10 bases lying between them. In germline, CDR1 is LNHDA, CDR2 SQIVND (reference sequence). CDR3 size: 12 residues. CDR3 sequence (DNA): TGTGCCAGTAGTGTGACAGAAAATACGCAGTATTTT. It encodes CASSVTENTQYF.

The CDR3 nucleotides read TGTGCCAGCAGCCTTCACCGCATGCGGGAGCAGCCCCAGCATTTT. Translation: CASSLHRMREQPQHF. The genes are TRBV7-8 and TRBJ1-5; D gene ambiguous. The CDR3 extends over 15 amino acids. Trimming cost V 5 bases and J 7 bases, with 18 bases left between them. Germline CDR1 and CDR2: SGHVS and FQNEAQ.

CDR3 DNA: TGTGCCAGCAGCCATGCCATCTCCACTGGGAAGGAAGGCGAGCAGTACTTC. Translating it yields CASSHAISTGKEGEQYF. The genes are TRBV3-1 (or the pseudogene TRBV3-2) and TRBJ2-7, with D uncertain. Trimming shortened V by 3 bases and J by 6 bases, and 24 bases separated the two germline ends. CDR3 length: 17 amino acids. The V gene's germline CDR1 is LGHDT and CDR2 YNNKEL (reference sequence).

This chain links TRBV7-8 with TRBJ2-5; TRBD2 agrees at 11 bases. V gave up 3 bases and J gave up 3 bases; unmatched junction bases: 3. Germline CDR1 reads SGHVS; CDR2 reads FQNEAQ. The CDR3 runs 15 residues. In nucleotides, the CDR3 is TGTGCCAGCAGCTTCTTAGCGGGGGGGAAAGAGACCCAGTACTTC. It yields the protein CASSFLAGGKETQYF.

J is TRBJ1-3 and V is TRBV19, with D unclear. The CDR3 is 16 amino acids. Trimming pared 8 bases from V and 0 bases from J, leaving 17 bases between. From germline, CDR1 is LNHDA and CDR2 SQIVND (reference sequence). The CDR3 region has the DNA TGTGCCAGTCTTGGACGGAGAAGCACCTCTGGAAACACCATATATTTT. This sequence encodes CASLGRRSTSGNTIYF.

The V and J genes are TRBV19 and TRBJ1-1; no definite D call. The germline V and J ends were trimmed by 7 bases and 6 bases, with 12 bases remaining between them. Per germline, CDR1 LNHDA and CDR2 SQIVND (reference sequence). The CDR3 has 12 amino acids. CDR3 bases: TGTGCCAGTAAAGCGGAAGGATCTGAAGCTTTCTTT. Protein: CASKAEGSEAFF.

This rearrangement joins TRBV4-2 to TRBJ2-3; D is unresolved. This CDR3 region has 15 residues. Germline V gives CDR1 LGHNA, CDR2 YNFKEQ. V was trimmed by 3 bases and J by 4 bases, leaving 14 bases between them. CDR3 DNA: TGTGCCAGCAGCCAGCCCTTCCCGGCGGCAGATACGCAGTATTTT. This sequence encodes CASSQPFPAADTQYF.

CDR3 residues: CASSQDRGETQYF. Here the CDR3 DNA reads TGTGCCAGCAGCCAAGATCGAGGGGAAACGCAGTATTTT. The chain links TRBV14 to TRBJ2-3; D may match TRBD1 or TRBD2 (5 bases each). The CDR3 sequence is 13 residues long. The V end lost 0 bases, the J end lost 9 bases, and 10 bases lay between the germline ends. Germline CDR1 is SGHDN and CDR2 is FVKESK.

The gene calls are TRBV6-5 and TRBJ2-2, with D maybe TRBD2 (5 bases). Trimming pared 7 bases from V and 4 bases from J, leaving 13 bases between. The CDR3 contains 14 residues. Per germline, CDR1 MNHEY and CDR2 SVGAGI. CDR3 bases: TGTGCCAGCATCAGCGTGGGGAGCACCGGGGAGCTGTTTTTT. Its translation: CASISVGSTGELFF.

The rearrangement uses TRBV6-5 and TRBJ2-1; 8 nucleotides align to TRBD2. Germline trimming cut 9 bases from V and 16 bases from J; bases unmatched to any gene: 11. CDR1 is MNHEY and CDR2 is SVGAGI in the germline V gene. The CDR3 sequence is 11 residues long. The CDR3 DNA reads TGTGCCAGTACCGCACTAGCGGTTTGCTTCTTC. This gives the protein CASTALAVCFF.

The rearrangement uses TRBV6-5 and TRBJ2-7; 8 bases are shared with TRBD1. The CDR3 consists of 14 residues. From germline, CDR1 is MNHEY and CDR2 SVGAGI. V trimming: 7 bases; J trimming: 3 bases; junction bases outside the gene matches: 8. CDR3 in amino acids: CASMFRDRIYEQYF. The CDR3 DNA sequence: TGTGCCAGCATGTTCCGGGACAGGATCTACGAGCAGTACTTC.

The chain carries TRBV18 and TRBJ2-7; 8 nucleotides align to TRBD1. Germline V lookup: CDR1 KGHSH, CDR2 LQKENI. Losses at the gene ends were 3 bases for V and 4 bases for J; bases not matched to a gene: 8. The CDR3 runs 15 residues. CDR3 sequence reads: CASSPGQGKKYEQYF. The CDR3 nucleotides are TGTGCCAGCTCACCTGGACAGGGTAAAAAATACGAGCAGTACTTC.

CDR3 nucleotide sequence: TGCGCCAGCAGGGTTGACCCGAGCACTGAAGCTTTCTTT. This translates into CASRVDPSTEAFF. The chain carries TRBV5-1 and TRBJ1-1; D gene ambiguous. The CDR3 is 13 residues long. The ends were cut back, 5 bases at V and 4 bases at J, with 12 bases in the middle. Germline V gives CDR1 SGHRS, CDR2 YFSETQ.

CDR3 loop: CASSPSGSYADTQYF. The CDR3, as DNA: TGCGCCAGCAGCCCCAGCGGGAGTTATGCAGATACGCAGTATTTT. The V and J genes are TRBV5-1 and TRBJ2-3; TRBD2 agrees at 8 bases. V shed 4 bases, J shed 4 bases, and the junction held 8 bases outside the gene matches. CDR3 length equals 15 residues. Looked up from germline, CDR1 is SGHRS and CDR2 is YFSETQ.

The chain combines TRBV24-1 with TRBJ1-5; no firm D call. The CDR3 is made up of 12 amino acids. Trimming cost V 3 bases and J 7 bases, with 6 bases left between them. Germline V gives CDR1 KGHDR, CDR2 SFDVKD. Here the CDR3 reads CATSDTGQPQHF. In nucleotides, the CDR3 is TGTGCCACCAGTGATACGGGGCAGCCCCAGCATTTT.

V gene TRBV25-1 combines with J gene TRBJ2-3; weak D call: TRBD2 (7 bases). The CDR3 consists of 15 residues. Trimming left V 3 bases short and J 3 bases short, with 13 bases between. Germline CDR1 MGHDK, CDR2 SYGVNS. CDR3 sequence (DNA): TGTGCCAGCAGTGAGATCGGGGGGCCTACAGATACGCAGTATTTT. Protein sequence: CASSEIGGPTDTQYF.

The rearrangement links TRBV5-1 to TRBJ1-1; tentative D call: TRBD1 (6 bases). In germline, CDR1 is SGHRS, CDR2 YFSETQ. V gave up 4 bases and J gave up 1 base, with 8 bases separating them. This CDR3 is 13 amino acids long. The CDR3 coding sequence is TGCGCCAGCAGCACGGGACAGAACACTGAAGCTTTCTTT. It is translated as CASSTGQNTEAFF.

The chain uses TRBV30 and TRBJ1-5; D uncertain. The CDR3 length is 13 residues. Trimming cost V 3 bases and J 6 bases, with 12 bases left between them. In germline, CDR1 is GTSNPN, CDR2 SVGIG (reference sequence). This CDR3 reads CAWRASGGQPQHF. CDR3 DNA: TGTGCCTGGAGAGCGTCTGGCGGTCAGCCCCAGCATTTT.

The J gene is TRBJ2-1, the V gene TRBV2; D is uncertain. V lost 3 bases and J 7 bases, leaving 10 bases between the germline ends. The germline V gene encodes CDR1 SNHLY and CDR2 FYNNEI. The CDR3 runs 13 residues. The CDR3 nucleotides are TGTGCCAGCAGTGAGAGGCCGATTAATGAGCAGTTCTTC. Amino acids: CASSERPINEQFF.

The genes are TRBV6-1 and TRBJ2-3; D perhaps matches TRBD2 (5 bases). CDR1 is MNHNS and CDR2 is SASEGT in the germline V gene. The V end lost 4 bases, the J end lost 0 bases, and 14 bases lay between the germline ends. The CDR3 covers 16 residues. In nucleotides, the CDR3 is TGTGCCAGCAGTGTTCATAAGCGGTATAGCACAGATACGCAGTATTTT. Amino acids: CASSVHKRYSTDTQYF.

The chain is built from TRBV11-2 and TRBJ2-3; D is perhaps TRBD2 (6 bases). The germline gives CDR1 SGHAT, CDR2 FQNNGV. V was clipped by 3 bases and J by 5 bases, with 15 bases between them. The CDR3 consists of 15 residues. The CDR3 loop reads CASSFGTRWEDTQYF. The CDR3, as DNA: TGTGCCAGCAGCTTCGGGACTCGTTGGGAAGATACGCAGTATTTT.

The chain has TRBV19 and TRBJ1-5, with a weak D call TRBD1 (5 bases). The CDR3 consists of 16 residues. Trimming took off 7 bases at V and 3 bases at J, with 19 bases between the two ends. Germline values: CDR1 LNHDA, CDR2 SQIVND (reference sequence). The CDR3 DNA reads TGTGCCAGTACCACGGGGCGAGGAGGCTCCAATCAGCCCCAGCATTTT. Translating gives CASTTGRGGSNQPQHF.

The rearrangement uses TRBV5-1 and TRBJ2-5, with TRBD2 identical over 14 bases. Losses at the gene ends were 4 bases for V and 4 bases for J; bases not matched to a gene: 6. The CDR3 is made up of 16 amino acids. CDR1 SGHRS and CDR2 YFSETQ come from the germline V gene. The CDR3 loop is CASSPGGLAGVETQYF. CDR3 nucleotides: TGCGCCAGCAGCCCGGGGGGACTAGCGGGAGTAGAGACCCAGTACTTC.

This sequence joins TRBV7-9 and TRBJ1-6, with D possibly TRBD1 on 6 matching bases. With 5 bases removed from V and 6 bases from J, the gap between germline ends came to 11 bases. The CDR3 runs 14 residues. Germline assignment: CDR1 SEHNR and CDR2 FQNEAQ (reference sequence). The CDR3 sequence: CASSKTGSNSPLHF. The CDR3, as DNA: TGTGCCAGCAGCAAAACAGGGTCTAATTCACCCCTCCACTTT.

This clone is a singleton in its sample. The rearrangement uses TRBV6-1 and TRBJ1-2, with no clear D. The germline CDR1 and CDR2 sequences are MNHNS and SASEGT. CDR3 length equals 15 residues. Trimming stripped 1 base from V and 1 base from J, with 10 bases between. The DNA of the CDR3 is TGTGCCAGCAGTGAAGACTACCCCCTTAACTATGGCTACACCTTC. Amino acid sequence: CASSEDYPLNYGYTF.

The chain employs TRBV24-1 and TRBJ1-2; D is undetermined. The V gene lost 3 bases and the J gene lost 8 bases, with 6 bases spanning the gap. CDR1 and CDR2 (germline): KGHDR, SFDVKD. This CDR3 spans 11 amino acids. CDR3 region: CATSDVSGYTF. The CDR3 DNA reads TGTGCCACCAGTGATGTTTCCGGCTACACCTTC.

For the CDR3, the DNA is TGTGCCAGCAGCTTAGACCCCTGGGGAAATTCACCCCTCCACTTT. It specifies CASSLDPWGNSPLHF. J is TRBJ1-6 and V is TRBV7-9; D is unclear. Germline V gene sequence: CDR1 SEHNR, CDR2 FQNEAQ (reference sequence). The V end was cut by 1 base, the J end by 7 bases, with 11 bases between. This CDR3 is 15 amino acids long.

V is TRBV6-2 or TRBV6-3 and J is TRBJ2-5, with unresolved D. Germline V lookup: CDR1 MNHEY, CDR2 SVGEGT. This CDR3 is 14 amino acids long. V lost 2 bases to trimming and J lost 5 bases, with 12 bases between them. CDR3 nucleotide sequence: TGTGCCAGCAGTTACATTGGCGTTCGGGAGACCCAGTACTTC. Its translation is CASSYIGVRETQYF.